The T cell receptor beta chain under discussion was sequenced for a study of siplizumab effects on memory and regulatory T cells. Broader study findings: Naive T cells appeared more varied than memory cells and looked like key alloresponse contributors. Some alloreactive sequences were traceable to unstimulated CD4+ memory cells, and siplizumab significantly reduced them. Solely a minor proportion of alloreactive clones could be assigned to unstimulated subsets.

The data were produced by immunoSEQ multiplex PCR, yet TCRdb's version contains in-frame clones alone and is incomplete. The sample consists of about 91,000 clones, approximately 93% of them appearing once. With regard to this clone: Its antigen is still unknown.

Germline V gene data show CDR1 as SGHNT and CDR2 as YENEEA. This CDR3 region has 14 residues. Trimming removed 1 base from V and 3 bases from J, with 10 bases in between. This TCR was recovered from a human donor in good health. The chain joins TRBV11-3 to TRBJ2-7, with D possibly TRBD1 on 5 matching bases. The specimen sequenced was CD8+ T cells sorted from blood. The CDR3 reads CASSLAVGVYEQYF. CDR3 nucleotides: TGTGCCAGCAGCTTAGCGGTAGGGGTCTACGAGCAGTACTTC. The full variable domain, completed using reference TRBV11-3 and TRBJ2-7, is EAGVVQSPRYKIIEKKQPVAFWCNPISGHNTLYWYLQNLGQGPELLIRYENEEAVDDSQLPKDRFSAERLKGVDSTLKIQPAELGDSAVYLCASSLAVGVYEQYFGPGTRLTVT.